This T cell receptor beta chain is from a study of shared clonotypes between healthy human individuals. Study-level background: Three plates each covered CD4 naive and memory; CD8 naive two, CD8 memory one. Findings and caveats of the study: Non-shared clonotypes displayed generation probabilities falling below those of clonotypes present in all four donors. Sharing across four donors was highest in naive CD4 (around 5%) and lowest in memory CD8 (roughly 0.4%).

About this clone: What it recognizes is unknown.

Here immunoSEQ multiplex PCR was the method, and the copy in TCRdb shows in-frame clones only, minus some. The sample consists of 2 million to 2.5 million clones, approximately 93% of them appearing once. Germline V gene data show CDR1 as SGHTA and CDR2 as FQGNSA. V lost 3 bases and J 6 bases, leaving 12 bases between the germline ends. This CDR3 has 13 residues. This chain links TRBV7-2 with TRBJ2-7; D remains unclear. The receptor was derived from a man aged 18 to 30 in good health. Some clones in this sample may be carry-over from other donors' samples. The sample comprised naive CD4+ T cells from PBMCs. Subset reported: CD45RA+ positively selected. This chain's CDR3 is CASSFAPSGEQYF. In DNA, the CDR3 is TGTGCCAGCAGCTTTGCGCCCTCGGGCGAGCAGTACTTC.